The clone carrying this T cell receptor beta chain was counted at least ten times. No antigen is known for it. The data stem from a study of T cells after yellow fever vaccination. Study-level results: Contaminating bulk clonotypes could be abundant in FACS-sorted repertoires. Only a small proportion of the clonotypes turned up in both the CD4 and the CD8 compartments, likely arising from convergent recombination. A weaker secondary response peaked on day 5, the primary on day 15.

The germline CDR1 and CDR2 sequences are SGHNT and YYREEE (reference sequence). Deletions cut 5 bases from V and 2 bases from J, with 14 bases between. This CDR3 has 15 residues. A 5'RACE template-switching step, the method used to make TCR cDNA, added a universal primer site and UMIs. TCRdb reanalysed the 5' RACE reads using MiXCR and keeps one entry per CDR3 protein. The sample gives some 350,000 distinct CDR3 sequences, roughly 4% of which show up once; approximately 24% is in the top ten. J is TRBJ2-1 and V is TRBV5-4, with D tentatively TRBD1 (5 bases). The clonotype was recovered from a man aged 18 to 29 who received the YFV17D yellow fever vaccine. This material consisted of PBMCs, taken 5 days after the yellow fever booster vaccination. CDR3 sequence: CASRRVGAAYNEQFF. The CDR3 nucleotides are TGTGCCAGCAGACGGGTAGGGGCGGCCTACAATGAGCAGTTCTTC.